The source of this T cell receptor (beta chain) is a study of OX40 agonist ivuxolimab in advanced cancers. Study background: In this trial design, patients received ivuxolimab intravenously at 0.01 to 10 mg/kg every 2 weeks.

Germline CDR1 reads MNHEY; CDR2 reads SMNVEV (reference sequence). V was clipped by 3 bases and J by 4 bases, with 13 bases between them. The CDR3 covers 14 residues. Notes on this clone: Its antigen is as yet unknown.

General study results and limits: Some patients who did not respond also had low normalized T-cell clonal expansion. On average, CD8+ T cells showed a greater number of expanded clones than CD4+.

The data were produced by immunoSEQ multiplex PCR, yet TCRdb's version contains in-frame clones alone and is incomplete. The data show over 45,000 clones, about 89% seen once. It was autoimmune disease history or systemic immunosuppression that excluded patients. This receptor was identified in an adult with an advanced solid tumor such as melanoma, head and neck, liver or kidney cancer. The rearrangement uses TRBV27 and TRBJ2-7, with D possibly being TRBD1 (6 bases). The sample consisted of CD4+ or CD8+ T cells sorted from blood, taken in a trial of the OX40 agonist ivuxolimab. CDR3 nucleotide sequence: TGTGCCAGCAGTTTTTCCTCAGGACAGTACGAGCAGTACTTC. Amino acids: CASSFSSGQYEQYF.